This section outlines one TCR beta chain sequence together with its context. The antigen remains unidentified. The length of the CDR3 is 20 residues. V was clipped by 4 bases and J by 0 bases, with 30 bases between them. CDR1 and CDR2 from the germline V gene are SQVTM and ANQGSEA. The sample is drawn from a study of human T cells and chemical hapten exposure. Time point in this sample: pre-sensitization, week 0. Treatment meaning: therapeutic diphenylcyclopropenone sensitization with weekly scalp DPC. Study results and caveats: The number of TCRs over 1 in 1000 frequency stayed unchanged after DPC.

TCRdb re-called the RACE reads with MiXCR, one entry per CDR3 protein. The sample yields 300,000 to 450,000 distinct CDR3 sequences, approximately 5.1% seen once. The J gene is TRBJ1-1, the V gene TRBV29-1; perhaps TRBD1 as D (6 bases). The TCR comes from a woman in her 50s with alopecia areata. Some clones in this sample may be carry-over from other donors' samples. Sequenced material: whole blood, taken in connection with sensitization to the hapten diphenylcyclopropenone (DPC). CDR3 amino acids: CSVAGRHRLAAGGLNTEAFF. The CDR3 DNA is TGCAGCGTTGCCGGTCGTCACAGGTTAGCTGCGGGGGGCCTGAACACTGAAGCTTTCTTT.